A single sample gave rise to the 23 T cell receptor beta chains below, sequenced in a study of shared clonotypes between healthy human individuals (TCRdb year 2020). Preparation of the library involved the immunoSEQ multiplex PCR assay. Held by TCRdb, this immuneACCESS table contains in-frame sequences only and omits some clones. Under half of the omission traces to an unresolved V gene where checked; the cause of the rest is unknown. Here the sample has 2 million to 2.5 million clones; nearly 97% occur a single time. Of the sample, around 0.13% falls within the top ten clones. The sample consisted of naive CD4+ T cells sorted from blood. The cell subset or site label, read with the paper, signifies: CD45RA+ positively selected. These TCRs come from a man younger than 35 in good health.

The genes are TRBV10-3 and TRBJ2-7; 8 nucleotides match TRBD1. This CDR3 region has 12 residues. CDR1 and CDR2 from the germline V gene are ENHRY and SYGVKD. With V trimmed by 6 bases and J by 6 bases, 4 bases remained unmatched. For the CDR3, the DNA is TGTGCCATCAGCAGGGGGCTAGGCGAGCAGTACTTC. It is translated as CAISRGLGEQYF.

The chain is built from TRBV7-9 and TRBJ2-3; either TRBD1 or TRBD2 may supply D (6 bases each). This CDR3 is built from 16 residues. The germline CDR1 and CDR2 sequences are SEHNR and FQNEAQ (reference sequence). The ends were cut back, 5 bases at V and 6 bases at J, with 21 bases in the middle. DNA for the CDR3: TGTGCCAGCAGCCCAGTTCGGGGGCTGAGGTGGGATACGCAGTATTTT. Its protein product is CASSPVRGLRWDTQYF.

The chain has TRBV10-3 and TRBJ2-3; the match to TRBD2 covers 8 bases. Germline V lookup: CDR1 ENHRY, CDR2 SYGVKD. V lost 4 bases and J lost 2; bases outside the gene matches: 2. This CDR3 is 14 amino acids long. The CDR3 DNA follows: TGTGCCATCAGTGGTAGCGGGGACACAGATACGCAGTATTTT. This gives the protein CAISGSGDTDTQYF.

The V call is TRBV5-8, the J call TRBJ2-5, with D unclear. V dropped 4 bases and J dropped 5 bases, with 9 bases sitting between them. CDR1 SGHTS and CDR2 YDEGEE come from the germline V gene. The CDR3 has 12 amino acids. CDR3: CASSPVWETQYF. The CDR3 bases are TGTGCCAGCAGCCCCGTCTGGGAGACCCAGTACTTC. The complete variable domain, with remaining parts taken from reference TRBV5-8 and TRBJ2-5, reads EAGVTQSPTHLIKTRGQQATLRCSPISGHTSVYWYQQALGLGLQFLLWYDEGEERNRGNFPPRFSGRQFPNYSSELNVNALELEDSALYLCASSPVWETQYFGPGTRLLVL.

The chain employs TRBV28 and TRBJ2-5, with 10 nucleotides matching TRBD2. CDR1 is MDHEN, CDR2 SYDVKM, per germline. The CDR3 is 17 amino acids. V trimming: 6 bases; J trimming: 4 bases; junction bases outside the gene matches: 14. The CDR3 region has the DNA TGTGCCAGCAGCCCTCAGAGCGTAGCGGGGGGAACAGAGACCCAGTACTTC. Its translation: CASSPQSVAGGTETQYF.

The rearrangement joins TRBV4-3 to TRBJ2-1, with a weak D call TRBD1 (5 bases). The germline gives CDR1 LGHNA, CDR2 YSLEER. V was pared by 1 base and J by 6 bases, with 16 bases between. CDR3 size: 16 residues. The DNA of the CDR3 is TGCGCCAGCAGCCAAGCTCGAGTCAGGGTAACCAATGAGCAGTTCTTC. This gives the protein CASSQARVRVTNEQFF.

Notes on this clone: Other DNA sequences of this sample code for an identical CDR3. V is TRBV5-4 and J is TRBJ2-5; D is unclear. This CDR3 is built from 12 residues. Germline V gene lookup returns CDR1 SGHNT and CDR2 YYREEE (reference sequence). V was trimmed by 4 bases and J by 2 bases, leaving 6 bases between them. The CDR3 coding sequence is TGTGCCAGCAGCCTGGGACAAGAGACCCAGTACTTC. Amino acids: CASSLGQETQYF.

This clone appeared a single time. This chain uses TRBV18 with TRBJ2-7, with D possibly matching TRBD2 (5 bases). Deletions cut 5 bases from V and 6 bases from J, with 11 bases between. CDR1 KGHSH and CDR2 LQKENI come from the germline V gene. The CDR3 totals 12 residues. The chain's CDR3 is CASSMEVSEQYF. The CDR3, as DNA: TGTGCCAGCTCAATGGAGGTATCCGAGCAGTACTTC. Complete variable domain (other parts from reference TRBV18 and TRBJ2-7): NAGVMQNPRHLVRRRGQEARLRCSPMKGHSHVYWYRQLPEEGLKFMVYLQKENIIDESGMPKERFSAEFPKEGPSILRIQQVVRGDSAAYFCASSMEVSEQYFGPGTRLTVT.

J is TRBJ1-5 and V is TRBV25-1; D remains ambiguous. CDR3 size: 12 residues. Trimming cost V 3 bases and J 4 bases, with 4 bases left between them. Germline CDR1 and CDR2: MGHDK and SYGVNS. The CDR3 loop reads CASSERNQPQHF. CDR3 DNA: TGTGCCAGCAGTGAGAGAAATCAGCCCCAGCATTTT.

V is TRBV6-1 and J is TRBJ2-2, with 7 bases identical to TRBD1. V was pared by 7 bases and J by 6 bases, with 11 bases of the junction left unmatched. The CDR3 spans 15 residues. Germline assignment: CDR1 MNHNS and CDR2 SASEGT. CDR3 region: CASIPRTGPAGELFF. The DNA for the CDR3 is TGTGCCAGCATCCCACGGACAGGACCTGCCGGGGAGCTGTTTTTT.

The chain employs TRBV9 and TRBJ1-3; D may be TRBD1 (6 bases). CDR3 length: 14 residues. Germline CDR1 and CDR2: SGDLS and YYNGEE. V was trimmed by 0 bases and J by 4 bases, leaving 8 bases between them. CDR3 bases: TGTGCCAGCAGCGTAGGGACAGAAGGAAACACCATATATTTT. It is translated as CASSVGTEGNTIYF.

This clone was found once. This rearrangement joins TRBV6-1 to TRBJ1-5; D ambiguous. CDR3 length: 15 residues. V was clipped by 6 bases and J by 0 bases, with 12 bases between them. Germline V gene lookup returns CDR1 MNHNS and CDR2 SASEGT. The CDR3 DNA reads TGTGCCAGCAGGCATTCCGTAGATAGCAATCAGCCCCAGCATTTT. As protein: CASRHSVDSNQPQHF.

Comments on this clone: The identical CDR3 is also encoded by other nucleotide sequences in the sample. The gene calls are TRBV11-3 and TRBJ2-3, with no clear D. Germline V lookup: CDR1 SGHNT, CDR2 YENEEA. This CDR3 has 13 amino acids. Trimming took 0 bases from V and 5 from J, leaving 6 bases between them. In nucleotides, the CDR3 is TGTGCCAGCAGCTTAGAATCTGGAGATACGCAGTATTTT. This encodes CASSLESGDTQYF.

This sequence joins TRBV10-3 and TRBJ1-5; D perhaps matches TRBD1 (6 bases). CDR1 and CDR2 from the germline V gene are ENHRY and SYGVKD. The V end was cut by 0 bases, the J end by 11 bases, with 11 bases between. This CDR3 has 13 residues. CDR3 sequence (DNA): TGTGCCATCAGTGAGTCGATAGGGGGAGCCCAGCATTTT. As protein: CAISESIGGAQHF.

In its sample, this clone was seen once. The chain combines TRBV6-5 with TRBJ2-5, with 14 nucleotides matching TRBD2. From germline, CDR1 is MNHEY and CDR2 SVGAGI. V shed 6 bases and J 7 bases; nucleotides not matched to a gene: 7. The CDR3 has 15 amino acids. The CDR3 DNA reads TGTGCCAGCAGAGCGACTAGCGGGGGGGCCGGGACCCAGTACTTC. Translated, it gives CASRATSGGAGTQYF.

V and J are TRBV28 and TRBJ1-2, with 8 bases aligning to TRBD1. J gave up 7 bases and V 8 bases, and 9 bases lay outside the gene matches. This CDR3 has 13 amino acids. The germline V gene encodes CDR1 MDHEN and CDR2 SYDVKM. The DNA of the CDR3 is TGTGCCAGCGAATCCTCACAGGGGGGTGGCTACACCTTC. It yields the protein CASESSQGGGYTF.

The J gene is TRBJ2-7, the V gene TRBV12-5, with 9 bases matching TRBD2. The CDR3 extends over 15 amino acids. The germline V gene encodes CDR1 LGHNT and CDR2 FRNRAP. The trim removed 5 bases at V and 3 bases at J, leaving 8 bases unmatched. CDR3 sequence reads: CASGGGAGGFYEQYF. The CDR3 DNA is TGTGCTAGTGGTGGGGGTGCGGGAGGGTTCTACGAGCAGTACTTC.

The J gene is TRBJ2-3, the V gene TRBV6-6; 7 positions agree with TRBD2. The CDR3 is 16 amino acids. Germline loops: CDR1 MNHNY, CDR2 SVGAGI (reference sequence). V lost 3 bases and J lost 5; bases outside the gene matches: 11. CDR3 loop: CASSYVGGGPLDTQYF. The CDR3 bases are TGTGCCAGCAGTTATGTCGGGGGAGGGCCGCTAGATACGCAGTATTTT.

The chain links TRBV6-5 to TRBJ2-7; 7 bases fit TRBD1. The trim removed 6 bases at V and 2 bases at J, leaving 7 bases unmatched. The CDR3 runs 14 residues. Germline-derived CDR1 and CDR2 are MNHEY and SVGAGI. In nucleotides, the CDR3 is TGTGCCAGCAGCTCATACAGGGGTCCCTACGAGCAGTACTTC. Translated, it gives CASSSYRGPYEQYF.

In regard to this clone: One end of the junction varies from germline; a read error may be responsible. V usage is TRBV20-1 and J usage is TRBJ2-1; D tentatively reads TRBD1 or TRBD2 (5 bases each). Germline CDR1 reads DFQATT; CDR2 reads SNEGSKA (reference sequence). This CDR3 region has 10 residues. The CDR3 loop reads CSPSGTPAVF. For the CDR3, the DNA is TGCAGTCCCTCCGGGACGCCCGCGGTCTTC.

A word on this clone: The same CDR3 is also encoded by other DNA sequences in this sample. V is TRBV18 and J is TRBJ2-5, with TRBD1 identical over 7 bases. Germline lookup yields CDR1 KGHSH and CDR2 LQKENI. This CDR3 is built from 15 residues. Unmatched junction bases numbered 4, after V lost 3 bases and J lost 0 bases. CDR3: CASSPYTGDQETQYF. The DNA for the CDR3 is TGTGCCAGCTCACCTTACACAGGGGACCAAGAGACCCAGTACTTC.

The J gene is TRBJ1-4, the V gene TRBV29-1; D call uncertain. Per the germline V gene, CDR1 is SQVTM and CDR2 is ANQGSEA. The CDR3 has 13 amino acids. Between the trimmed V and J ends, which lost 2 bases and 12 bases, there was a span of 16 bases. CDR3 loop: CSVETMAGSQLFF. The CDR3 DNA is TGCAGCGTTGAAACAATGGCAGGATCTCAACTGTTTTTT. Full variable domain (remainder filled in from reference TRBV29-1 and TRBJ1-4): SAVISQKPSRDICQRGTSLTIQCQVDSQVTMMFWYRQQPGQSLTLIATANQGSEATYESGFVIDKFPISRPNLTFSTLTVSNMSPEDSSIYLCSVETMAGSQLFFGSGTQLSVL.

This chain joins TRBV10-3 and TRBJ1-1; D ambiguous. V lost 1 base, J lost 2 bases, and 8 bases lay in between. The CDR3 length is 14 residues. In germline, CDR1 is ENHRY, CDR2 SYGVKD. The chain's CDR3 is CAISELVGNTEAFF. The DNA of the CDR3 is TGTGCCATCAGTGAGTTGGTAGGTAACACTGAAGCTTTCTTT.